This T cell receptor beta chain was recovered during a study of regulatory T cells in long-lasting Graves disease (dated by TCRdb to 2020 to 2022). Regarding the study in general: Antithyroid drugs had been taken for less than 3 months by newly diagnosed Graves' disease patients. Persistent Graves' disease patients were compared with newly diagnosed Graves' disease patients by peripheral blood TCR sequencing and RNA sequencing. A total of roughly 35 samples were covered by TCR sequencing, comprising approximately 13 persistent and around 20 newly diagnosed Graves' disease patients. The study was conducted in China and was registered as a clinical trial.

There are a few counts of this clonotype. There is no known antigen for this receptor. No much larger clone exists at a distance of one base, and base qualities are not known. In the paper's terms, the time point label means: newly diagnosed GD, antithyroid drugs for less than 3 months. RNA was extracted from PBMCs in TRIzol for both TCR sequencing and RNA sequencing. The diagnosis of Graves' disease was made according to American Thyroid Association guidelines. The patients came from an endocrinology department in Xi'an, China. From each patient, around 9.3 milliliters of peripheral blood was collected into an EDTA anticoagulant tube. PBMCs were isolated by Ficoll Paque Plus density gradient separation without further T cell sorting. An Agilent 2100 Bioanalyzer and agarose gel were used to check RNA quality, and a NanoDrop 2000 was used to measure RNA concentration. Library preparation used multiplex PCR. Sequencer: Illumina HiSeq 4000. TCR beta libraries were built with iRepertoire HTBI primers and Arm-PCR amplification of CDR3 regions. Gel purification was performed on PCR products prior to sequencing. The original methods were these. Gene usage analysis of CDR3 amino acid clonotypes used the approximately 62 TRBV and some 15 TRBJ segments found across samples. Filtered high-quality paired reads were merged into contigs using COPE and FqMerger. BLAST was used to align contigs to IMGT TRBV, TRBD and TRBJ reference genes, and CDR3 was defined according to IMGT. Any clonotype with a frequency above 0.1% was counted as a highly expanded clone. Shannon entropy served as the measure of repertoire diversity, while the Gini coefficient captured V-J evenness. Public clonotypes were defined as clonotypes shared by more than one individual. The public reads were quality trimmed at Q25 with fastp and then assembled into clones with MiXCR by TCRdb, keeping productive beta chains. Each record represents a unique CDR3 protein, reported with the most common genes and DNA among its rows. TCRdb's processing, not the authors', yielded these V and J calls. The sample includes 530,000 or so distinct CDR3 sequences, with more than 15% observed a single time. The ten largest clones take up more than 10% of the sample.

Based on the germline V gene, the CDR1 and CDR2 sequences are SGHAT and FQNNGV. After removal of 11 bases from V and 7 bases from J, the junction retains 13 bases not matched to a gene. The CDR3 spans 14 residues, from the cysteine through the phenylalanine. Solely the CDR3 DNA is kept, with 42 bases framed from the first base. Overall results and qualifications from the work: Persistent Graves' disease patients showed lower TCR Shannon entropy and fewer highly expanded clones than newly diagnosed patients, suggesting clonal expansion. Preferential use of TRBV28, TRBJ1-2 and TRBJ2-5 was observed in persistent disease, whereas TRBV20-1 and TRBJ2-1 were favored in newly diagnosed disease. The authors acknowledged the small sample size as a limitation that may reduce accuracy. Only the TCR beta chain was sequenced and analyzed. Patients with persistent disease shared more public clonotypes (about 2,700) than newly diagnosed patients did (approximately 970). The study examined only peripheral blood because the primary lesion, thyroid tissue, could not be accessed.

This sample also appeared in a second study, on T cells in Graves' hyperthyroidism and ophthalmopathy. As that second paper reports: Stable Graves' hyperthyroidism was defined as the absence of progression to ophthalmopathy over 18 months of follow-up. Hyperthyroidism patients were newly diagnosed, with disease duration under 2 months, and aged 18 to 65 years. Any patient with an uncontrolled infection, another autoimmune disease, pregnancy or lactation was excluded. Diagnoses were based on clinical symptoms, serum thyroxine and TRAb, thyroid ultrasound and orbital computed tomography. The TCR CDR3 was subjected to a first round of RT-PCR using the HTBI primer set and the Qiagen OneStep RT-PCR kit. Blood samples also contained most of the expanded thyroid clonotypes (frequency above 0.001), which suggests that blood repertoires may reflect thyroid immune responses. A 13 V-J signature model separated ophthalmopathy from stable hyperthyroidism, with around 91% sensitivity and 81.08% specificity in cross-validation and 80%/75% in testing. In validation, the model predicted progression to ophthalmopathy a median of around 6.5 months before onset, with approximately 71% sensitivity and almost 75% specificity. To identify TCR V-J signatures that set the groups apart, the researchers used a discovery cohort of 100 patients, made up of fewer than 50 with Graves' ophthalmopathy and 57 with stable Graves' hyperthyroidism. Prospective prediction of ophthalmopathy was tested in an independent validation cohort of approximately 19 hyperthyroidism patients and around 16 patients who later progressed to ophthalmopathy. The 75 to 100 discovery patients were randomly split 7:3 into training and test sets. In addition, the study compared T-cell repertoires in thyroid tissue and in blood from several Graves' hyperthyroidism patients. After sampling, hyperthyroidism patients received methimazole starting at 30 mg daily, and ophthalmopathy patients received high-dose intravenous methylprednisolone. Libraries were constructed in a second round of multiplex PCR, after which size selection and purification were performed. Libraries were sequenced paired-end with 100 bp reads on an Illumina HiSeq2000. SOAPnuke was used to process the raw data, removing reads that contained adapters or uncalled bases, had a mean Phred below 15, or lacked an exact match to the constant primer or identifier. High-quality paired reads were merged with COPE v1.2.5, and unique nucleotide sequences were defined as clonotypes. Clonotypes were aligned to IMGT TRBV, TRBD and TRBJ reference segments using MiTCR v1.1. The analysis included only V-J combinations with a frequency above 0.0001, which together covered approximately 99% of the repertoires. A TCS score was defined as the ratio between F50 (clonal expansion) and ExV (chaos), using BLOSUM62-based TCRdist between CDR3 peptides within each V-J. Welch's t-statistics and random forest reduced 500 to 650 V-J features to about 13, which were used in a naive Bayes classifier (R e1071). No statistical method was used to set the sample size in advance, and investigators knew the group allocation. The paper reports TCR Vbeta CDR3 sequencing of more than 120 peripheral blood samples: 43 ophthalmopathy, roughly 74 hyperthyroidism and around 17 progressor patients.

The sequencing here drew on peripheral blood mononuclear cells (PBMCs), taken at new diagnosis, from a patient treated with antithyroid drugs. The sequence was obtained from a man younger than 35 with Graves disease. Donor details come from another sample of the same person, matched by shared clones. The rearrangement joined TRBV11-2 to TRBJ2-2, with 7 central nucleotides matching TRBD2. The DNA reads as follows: TGTGCCGGCACTTACACCGCGGGGGTCGGGGAGCTGTTTTTT. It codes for CAGTYTAGVGELFF.